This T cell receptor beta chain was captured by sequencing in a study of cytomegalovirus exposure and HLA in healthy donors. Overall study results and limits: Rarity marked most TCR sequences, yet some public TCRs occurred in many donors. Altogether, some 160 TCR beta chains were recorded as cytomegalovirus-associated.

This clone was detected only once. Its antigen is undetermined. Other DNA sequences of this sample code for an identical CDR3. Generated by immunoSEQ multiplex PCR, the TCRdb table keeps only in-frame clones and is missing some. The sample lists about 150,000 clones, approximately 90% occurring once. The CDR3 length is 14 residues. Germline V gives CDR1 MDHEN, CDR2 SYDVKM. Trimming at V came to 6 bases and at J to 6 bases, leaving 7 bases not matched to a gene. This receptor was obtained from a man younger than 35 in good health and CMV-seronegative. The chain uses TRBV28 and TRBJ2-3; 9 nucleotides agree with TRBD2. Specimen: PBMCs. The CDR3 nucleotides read TGTGCCAGCAGCTTCAGCGGGGGGACGGATACGCAGTATTTT. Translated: CASSFSGGTDTQYF.